This T cell receptor (beta chain) was observed in a study of T cells in localized non-small cell lung cancer. The study, taken as a whole, reports: Since sequencing was restricted to only one region of the tumor, intratumor heterogeneity remains a possibility. Adjacent lung had a median about 60 of the 100 largest tumor clones. The study found T cell clonality highest in uninvolved adjacent lung, above tumor. Patients showing higher blood T cell density tended to see longer overall survival.

As regards this clone: Its antigen remains unidentified.

Sequencing was performed with immunoSEQ multiplex PCR; in TCRdb, only in-frame clones are kept and a portion is missing. The sample consists of 25,000 to 35,000 clones, 90% to 95% of them appearing once. The CDR3 length is 14 residues. Per the germline V gene, CDR1 is SGHRS and CDR2 is YFSETQ. V was trimmed by 5 bases and J by 6 bases, leaving 17 bases between them. V is TRBV5-1 and J is TRBJ1-1; D uncertain. The clonotype comes from a woman aged 40 to 75 with stage I lung adenocarcinoma. Sequenced material: peripheral blood, taken before any cancer treatment. The chain's CDR3 is CASRFTTWEAEAFF. The DNA of the CDR3 is TGCGCCAGCAGATTTACTACATGGGAAGCTGAAGCTTTCTTT.